These 23 T cell receptor beta chains originate from one sample sequenced in a study of T cells after yellow fever vaccination. A single record per CDR3 protein comes from TCRdb applying MiXCR to the 5' RACE reads. The sample yields about 500,000 distinct CDR3 sequences, about a sixth seen once. This specimen consisted of PBMCs, obtained around 5 days after the first yellow fever vaccination. These receptor sequences come from a man aged 18 to 29 who received the YFV17D yellow fever vaccine.

This chain uses TRBV6-2 or TRBV6-3 with TRBJ1-2, with D unclear. CDR1 and CDR2 (germline): MNHEY, SVGEGT. Trimming shortened V by 5 bases and J by 2 bases, and 9 bases separated the two germline ends. The CDR3 has 13 residues. The CDR3 DNA is TGTGCCAGCAGTGCCCAGAACAACTATGGCTACACCTTC. Its protein is CASSAQNNYGYTF.

The V call is TRBV2, the J call TRBJ2-2, with D possibly called TRBD1 or TRBD2 (5 bases each). This CDR3 is 14 amino acids long. Trimming removed 8 bases at V and 0 bases at J, with 10 bases between. The V gene's germline CDR1 is SNHLY and CDR2 FYNNEI. CDR3 nucleotide sequence: TGTGCCAGCGGGGGTCGCGCGAACACCGGGGAGCTGTTTTTT. Its protein product is CASGGRANTGELFF.

The chain combines TRBV10-3 with TRBJ2-5, with TRBD1 as a possible D gene (6 bases). Germline values: CDR1 ENHRY, CDR2 SYGVKD. The CDR3 totals 16 residues. Between the trimmed V and J ends, which lost 4 bases and 3 bases, there was a span of 18 bases. The CDR3 coding sequence is TGTGCCATCAGTGCTGTCCTGACAGGAAGAGAAGAGACCCAGTACTTC. It translates to CAISAVLTGREETQYF.

This clonotype was observed a handful of times. The chain employs TRBV5-1 and TRBJ2-7; the D is unclear. V lost 6 bases, J lost 3 bases, and 13 bases lay in between. CDR1 is SGHRS, CDR2 YFSETQ, per germline. The CDR3 runs 13 residues. The CDR3 sequence is CASKPTAGYEQYF. CDR3 nucleotide sequence: TGCGCCAGCAAACCGACTGCAGGCTACGAGCAGTACTTC.

The chain employs TRBV10-3 and TRBJ2-5; TRBD2 aligns across 9 bases. Germline V gives CDR1 ENHRY, CDR2 SYGVKD. Germline trimming cut 0 bases from V and 3 bases from J; bases unmatched to any gene: 5. There are 16 residues in the CDR3. The CDR3: CAISESGGGAEETQYF. DNA of the CDR3: TGTGCCATCAGTGAGTCGGGCGGGGGGGCCGAAGAGACCCAGTACTTC.

The rearrangement uses TRBV19 and TRBJ2-1, with no clear D. This CDR3 spans 14 amino acids. Germline values: CDR1 LNHDA, CDR2 SQIVND (reference sequence). Trimming shortened V by 7 bases and J by 3 bases, and 13 bases separated the two germline ends. The CDR3 DNA reads as TGTGCCAGTACCCCAACTCTGTTCTACAATGAGCAGTTCTTC. Protein product: CASTPTLFYNEQFF. Full variable domain (rest looked up from reference TRBV19 and TRBJ2-1): DGGITQSPKYLFRKEGQNVTLSCEQNLNHDAMYWYRQDPGQGLRLIYYSQIVNDFQKGDIAEGYSVSREKKESFPLTVTSAQKNPTAFYLCASTPTLFYNEQFFGPGTRLTVL.

The V and J genes are TRBV5-5 and TRBJ1-1; possibly TRBD1 for D (6 bases). Trimming cost V 6 bases and J 6 bases, with 18 bases left between them. Germline V CDR1 and CDR2: SGHKS, YYEKEE (reference sequence). The CDR3 has 14 residues. CDR3 nucleotides: TGTGCCAGCACCTTAAACAGGGCTGGCGCTGAAGCTTTCTTT. This gives the protein CASTLNRAGAEAFF.

The rearrangement joins TRBV3-1 to TRBJ2-7; a weak D match, TRBD2 (5 bases). Germline V gives CDR1 LGHDT, CDR2 YNNKEL (reference sequence). The CDR3 loop spans 12 amino acids. Trimming removed 4 bases at V and 12 bases at J, with 16 bases between. Here the CDR3 DNA reads TGTGCCAGCAGCCCCGCCGCGAGGGTGCTGTACGTC. Amino acids: CASSPAARVLYV.

This clonotype was detected a few times. The chain recombines TRBV12-3 or TRBV12-4 with TRBJ1-5; D is possibly TRBD1 (5 bases). The CDR3 length is 13 residues. With 6 bases removed from V and 7 bases from J, the gap between germline ends came to 13 bases. CDR3 protein: CASRGSGRQPQHF. The DNA of the CDR3 is TGTGCCAGCAGAGGCTCAGGGCGGCAGCCCCAGCATTTT.

This clonotype was observed at least ten times. The chain combines TRBV6-5 with TRBJ2-1; tentative D call: TRBD1 (6 bases). CDR1 and CDR2 from the germline V gene are MNHEY and SVGAGI. This CDR3 region has 14 residues. The germline V and J ends were trimmed by 2 bases and 3 bases, with 8 bases remaining between them. Written as DNA, the CDR3 is TGTGCCAGCAGTTACCGGGACATCTACAATGAGCAGTTCTTC. Amino acids: CASSYRDIYNEQFF.

The genes are TRBV5-6 and TRBJ1-1; TRBD1 agrees at 9 bases. The CDR3 extends over 18 amino acids. Germline V gene sequence: CDR1 SGHDT, CDR2 YYEEEE. The trim removed 4 bases at V and 5 bases at J, leaving 18 bases unmatched. The CDR3 DNA reads TGTGCCAGCAGCCCGGACTACGGGACAGGGTCAGAAGGAACTGAAGCTTTCTTT. Encoded protein: CASSPDYGTGSEGTEAFF.

This clonotype was counted many times. This chain connects TRBV5-1 to TRBJ2-1, with D possibly matching TRBD1 (6 bases). The CDR3 covers 15 residues. Per germline, CDR1 SGHRS and CDR2 YFSETQ. The V end was cut by 5 bases, the J end by 0 bases, with 12 bases between. CDR3 DNA: TGCGCCAGCAGTGACCAGGGGAGCTCCTACAATGAGCAGTTCTTC. This sequence encodes CASSDQGSSYNEQFF.

The chain links TRBV5-1 to TRBJ1-2, with unresolved D. V was shortened by 5 bases and J by 0 bases, with 5 bases between the two germline ends. CDR3 size: 12 residues. The germline gives CDR1 SGHRS, CDR2 YFSETQ. CDR3 coding DNA: TGCGCCAGCAGTGATACTAACTATGGCTACACCTTC. Translated, it gives CASSDTNYGYTF.

The chain links TRBV4-3 to TRBJ2-3, with D perhaps TRBD2 (7 bases). The CDR3 totals 16 residues. Germline values: CDR1 LGHNA, CDR2 YSLEER. Trimming stripped 3 bases from V and 2 bases from J, with 15 bases between. DNA for the CDR3: TGCGCCAGCAGCCAGCCTGCGGGGGCCCACACAGATACGCAGTATTTT. Its translation: CASSQPAGAHTDTQYF.

This clonotype has just a few counts. The chain links TRBV5-6 to TRBJ2-7; D is possibly TRBD1 (5 bases). This CDR3 comprises 13 residues. Germline lookup yields CDR1 SGHDT and CDR2 YYEEEE. V was shortened by 5 bases and J by 2 bases, with 11 bases between the two germline ends. The CDR3 protein is CASRQIQAYEQYF. The CDR3 nucleotides are TGTGCCAGCAGACAGATACAGGCCTACGAGCAGTACTTC.

In DNA form, the CDR3 reads TGTGCCAGCACACTCCAGTGGGGAACTGAAGCTTTCTTT. Its translation is CASTLQWGTEAFF. The V call is TRBV12-3 or TRBV12-4, the J call TRBJ1-1; D unresolved. The CDR3 contains 13 residues. Deletions cut 7 bases from V and 5 bases from J, with 14 bases between.

The rearrangement uses TRBV7-2 and TRBJ2-3, with D uncertain. V was pared by 7 bases and J by 6 bases, with 14 bases between. Germline assignment: CDR1 SGHTA and CDR2 FQGNSA. The CDR3 is 13 residues long. CDR3 region: CASTLPDGDTQYF. The CDR3 DNA reads as TGTGCCAGCACTCTACCCGACGGGGATACGCAGTATTTT.

This clonotype was recorded a few times. V usage is TRBV12-3 or TRBV12-4 and J usage is TRBJ2-1; D remains ambiguous. V lost 7 bases to trimming and J lost 0 bases, with 7 bases between them. The CDR3 runs to 13 residues. The CDR3: CASIPSSYNEQFF. CDR3 DNA sequence: TGTGCCAGCATCCCGAGCTCCTACAATGAGCAGTTCTTC.

This chain connects TRBV15 to TRBJ1-1; 8 nucleotides agree with TRBD1. This CDR3 has 14 residues. J gave up 7 bases and V 1 base, and 5 bases lay outside the gene matches. In germline, CDR1 is LNHNV, CDR2 YYDKDF (reference sequence). Here the CDR3 reads CATSRVYDRGEAFF. As DNA, the CDR3 is TGTGCCACCAGCAGAGTGTACGACAGGGGTGAAGCTTTCTTT.

This clonotype appeared a few times. The chain has TRBV6-2 or TRBV6-3 and TRBJ2-7, with D perhaps matching TRBD1 or TRBD2 (5 bases each). V lost 4 bases and J lost 4, with 14 bases in between. The V gene's germline CDR1 is MNHEY and CDR2 SVGEGT. The CDR3 is made up of 14 amino acids. The CDR3 reads CASSWGPLTYEQYF. As DNA, the CDR3 is TGTGCCAGCAGTTGGGGACCCTTAACATACGAGCAGTACTTC.

The chain is built from TRBV15 and TRBJ1-5, with D tentatively TRBD1 (5 bases). This CDR3 is 14 amino acids long. Per the germline V gene, CDR1 is LNHNV and CDR2 is YYDKDF (reference sequence). V lost 0 bases to trimming and J lost 7 bases, with 10 bases between them. CDR3 DNA: TGTGCCACCAGCAGAGAGCGGGGGGGACAGCCCCAGCATTTT. Translated, it gives CATSRERGGQPQHF.

The V gene is TRBV12-3 or TRBV12-4, the J gene TRBJ2-2, with TRBD2 as a possible D gene (5 bases). This CDR3 comprises 18 residues. The V end was cut by 3 bases, the J end by 6 bases, with 23 bases between. The CDR3 DNA reads as TGTGCCAGCAGTTTCGCCTTTCGGTTTGTGAAGGGAGCCGGGGAGCTGTTTTTT. It yields the protein CASSFAFRFVKGAGELFF.

This clonotype was recorded many times. This chain uses TRBV12-3 or TRBV12-4 with TRBJ1-5; perhaps TRBD1 as D (5 bases). The V end was cut by 8 bases, the J end by 2 bases, with 13 bases between. This CDR3 has 14 residues. The CDR3 loop reads CASSQGLGNQPQHF. The DNA of the CDR3 is TGTGCCAGCTCCCAGGGCCTGGGCAATCAGCCCCAGCATTTT.